The rows below give T cell receptor beta chains drawn from one sample of a study of vaccination and CD4 T cells after COVID-19. TCRdb analysed the PCR reads with MiXCR anew, one entry per CDR3 protein. The table records under 25,000 distinct CDR3 sequences, 35% to 50% of them present only once. Their specific antigens are unknown. The starting material was CD4+ T cells from blood, cultured in vitro, obtained after SARS-CoV-2 vaccination. These receptors all stem from a human donor who had recovered from COVID-19. Each CDR3 is given without its conserved first and last residue. Expanded clones get a size class; other rows say once, few or many, or leave the size out.

>TRBJ2-7|TRBV19|few|12
ASSNPGLSYEQY
>TRBJ1-6|TRBV27|-|15
ASSDFTSSSYNSPLH
>TRBJ1-5|TRBV30|few|13
AWSPSGHSNQPQH
>TRBJ2-7|TRBV7-9|few|12
ASSLVPLYYEQY
>TRBJ2-1|TRBV10-3|-|16
AISESFLNAGGRNEQF
>TRBJ2-1|TRBV7-2|-|11
ASTPDQYTEQF
>TRBJ2-1|TRBV7-3|-|12
ASSLLAGASEQF
>TRBJ1-5|TRBV4-3|-|13
ASSQDRRAGQPQH
>TRBJ2-7|TRBV7-2|-|13
ASSLDSAGAVEQY
>TRBJ2-5|TRBV27|-|11
ASSSRGEETQY
>TRBJ2-1|TRBV6-2/TRBV6-3|-|10
ASSQQYNEQF
>TRBJ2-7|TRBV4-2|-|11
ASSQDIASEQY
>TRBJ2-5|TRBV7-9|-|12
ASSLASGSETQY
>TRBJ1-3|TRBV7-2|-|12
ASSEGRAGNTIY
>TRBJ1-5|TRBV20-1|few|13
SARERAYSNQPQH
>TRBJ1-1|TRBV28|-|11
ASSLGRGREAF
>TRBJ2-4|TRBV7-2|-|13
ASSRGYLAKNIQY
>TRBJ1-2|TRBV11-3|-|16
ASSLSLMGRTGPNGYT
>TRBJ2-7|TRBV20-1|few|15
SARDKLLRLDSYEQY
>TRBJ1-2|TRBV12-3/TRBV12-4|-|10
ASSLANYGYT
>TRBJ2-1|TRBV24-1|-|15
ATSDAGLAGDGNEQF
>TRBJ2-1|TRBV6-1|-|13
ASSTLAWSYNEQF
>TRBJ1-3|TRBV11-2|-|14
ASSTSPGRSGNTIY
>TRBJ2-3|TRBV7-3|few|13
ASSQLGGGTDTQY
>TRBJ1-4|TRBV10-2|-|10
ASSEVGEKLF
>TRBJ2-2|TRBV7-2|-|13
ASSLTSVVAGELF
>TRBJ1-2|TRBV20-1|medium-sized|10
SASGGNYGYT
>TRBJ1-5|TRBV15|medium-sized|13
ATSRGRQVNQPQH
>TRBJ2-5|TRBV20-1|few|15
SARDPSRGQGQETQY
>TRBJ1-2|TRBV30|-|12
ASQGRGGGYGYT
>TRBJ1-2|TRBV7-2|-|12
ASSLVRGIYGYT
>TRBJ1-1|TRBV6-1|-|13
ASSAPRRGNTEAF
>TRBJ2-5|TRBV20-1|medium-sized|9
SAKTGGGRY